Detailed here is one T cell receptor beta chain. This clone has only one observation. Its recognized antigen is unknown. The input lacks base qualities; no much larger clone sits a single base away. The immunoSEQ Assay, a bias-controlled multiplex PCR, was used to amplify TCRbeta CDR3 regions from genomic DNA. In the original analysis: Within the assay, amplification of reference gene primers was used to estimate how many nucleated cells each sample contained. Sequence reads were collapsed and filtered to measure the absolute abundance of every unique TCRbeta CDR3 rearrangement. For each sample, productive Simpson clonality was calculated as the square root of Simpson's diversity index over productive rearrangements. As stored in TCRdb, this immuneACCESS dataset retains in-frame rearrangements with V and J assigned. A fraction of the clones does not appear; measured against another copy, unresolved V genes explain less than half of the discrepancy, and the remainder lacks a known reason. Clonal size and the V and J genes are those of that table, whereas D and trimming came from the DNA. The sample profile shows roughly 400,000 clones; approximately 91% of them were found once. Approximately 1.5% of the sample belongs to the ten largest clones.

Participants in the prospective study were aged roughly 18 to 89 years, lived in some 24 United States geographic areas, and enrolled through a virtual design. Cohort assignment in the prospective study relied on participant-reported clinical history from a screening survey and a study questionnaire. Exposed participants had been in contact with someone with a PCR-confirmed or clinician-diagnosed COVID-19 case within 2 weeks of study entry. In the prospective study, whole blood, serum and a nasopharyngeal or oropharyngeal swab were collected from each participant by mobile phlebotomists. Participants in the prospective study had the option to provide additional blood draws and questionnaires over an approximately two-month period. Before DNA extraction, blood samples from the prospective study were shipped at room temperature or frozen. This sample is drawn from a study of blood T cell repertoires in COVID-19 (dated by TCRdb to about 2020). In terms of the full investigation: Collaborator samples came from the United States, Italy and Spain and covered acute and convalescent phases of COVID-19. The prospective study material was composed of cDNA or gDNA derived from T cells, B-cell-depleted T cells, or PBMCs. Subjects who had been exposed to COVID-19, were actively infected with it, or had recovered from it provided the deeply sampled blood TCRbeta repertoires that made up the dataset. The repertoires were released in a freely available public database intended as a resource for research on the immune response to SARS-CoV-2. The samples were drawn from the first 160 participants of the ongoing ImmuneRACE study and from 1,254 subjects provided by 6 global collaborators. Sample metadata almost always included a de-identified subject ID, COVID-19 status, age in years and sex. HLA class I and class II types, where available, came from metadata supplied by the sample provider rather than from assay-based typing.

From the cysteine up to the phenylalanine, the CDR3 has a length of 14 residues. The kept DNA is CDR3 alone, 42 bases in frame from the first base. The germline V gene (reference sequence) gives CDR1 as LNHDA and CDR2 as SQIVND. V lost 5 bases and J lost 1 base, and the count of bases not matched to a germline gene is 4. Overall study results and their limits: Clinical and demographic metadata were provided uncurated, with the amount varying by source and participant.

The specimen was PBMCs or T cells enriched from blood (not recorded which). This receptor was identified in a woman between 18 and 30 years old who had been exposed to COVID-19. The receptor chain draws on TRBV19 and TRBJ2-5; 7 junctional bases match TRBD1. The CDR3 protein is CASSEGASQETQYF. The sequenced DNA: TGTGCCAGTAGTGAGGGGGCGAGCCAAGAGACCCAGTACTTC. The reference TRBV19 and TRBJ2-5 proteins fill in what lies around the CDR3, so the full variable domain reads DGGITQSPKYLFRKEGQNVTLSCEQNLNHDAMYWYRQDPGQGLRLIYYSQIVNDFQKGDIAEGYSVSREKKESFPLTVTSAQKNPTAFYLCASSEGASQETQYFGPGTRLLVL.